A selection of T cell receptor beta chains follows, all from one sample in a study of T-cell memory formation after mild COVID-19. Using its own MiXCR run on the 5' RACE reads, TCRdb lists one record per CDR3 protein. The sample carries under 250,000 distinct CDR3 sequences, 15% to 19% recorded once. What was sequenced was PBMCs or a T cell subset sorted from them (not recorded which). The receptors here all came from an adult woman who had mild COVID-19 (a few samples of this study predate the infection). Cell type and time point are not known. The CDR3 runs from the conserved cysteine through the conserved F or W. The D gene is left open where the match is weak. A clone size is listed for some rows: how often the clone was seen (once, few, many), or a class if it is expanded.

j_gene: TRBJ1-5; d_gene: .; abundance: .; v_gene: TRBV6-1; CDR3aa: CASSGSRGNQPQHF; CDR3nt: TGTGCCAGCAGTGGCTCCCGAGGAAATCAGCCCCAGCATTTT
j_gene: TRBJ2-1; d_gene: TRBD2; abundance: few; v_gene: TRBV7-8; CDR3aa: CASSQGLAGGSEQFF; CDR3nt: TGTGCCAGCAGCCAGGGACTAGCGGGAGGCTCTGAGCAGTTCTTC
j_gene: TRBJ1-5; d_gene: .; abundance: .; v_gene: TRBV12-3/TRBV12-4; CDR3aa: CASSNVAGTQHF; CDR3nt: TGTGCCAGCAGCAACGTGGCCGGGACCCAGCATTTT
j_gene: TRBJ1-1; d_gene: .; abundance: .; v_gene: TRBV19; CDR3aa: CASSERMNTEAFF; CDR3nt: TGTGCCAGTAGTGAAAGGATGAACACTGAAGCTTTCTTT
j_gene: TRBJ2-7; d_gene: TRBD1; abundance: many; v_gene: TRBV14; CDR3aa: CASSQGQGVYEQYF; CDR3nt: TGTGCCAGCAGCCAGGGACAGGGGGTCTACGAGCAGTACTTC
j_gene: TRBJ2-2; d_gene: TRBD2; abundance: .; v_gene: TRBV20-1; CDR3aa: CSLLAPNTGELFF; CDR3nt: TGCAGCTTACTAGCGCCGAACACCGGGGAGCTGTTTTTT
j_gene: TRBJ2-5; d_gene: .; abundance: .; v_gene: TRBV4-2; CDR3aa: CASSQDGSLADRVLETQYF; CDR3nt: TGTGCCAGCAGCCAAGATGGATCCCTCGCAGACCGGGTGTTGGAGACCCAGTACTTC
j_gene: TRBJ2-1; d_gene: .; abundance: few; v_gene: TRBV5-1; CDR3aa: CASSLAVNNEQFF; CDR3nt: TGCGCCAGCAGCTTGGCCGTCAACAATGAGCAGTTCTTC
j_gene: TRBJ2-5; d_gene: .; abundance: many; v_gene: TRBV5-1; CDR3aa: CASSLAISGTLTQYF; CDR3nt: TGCGCCAGCAGCTTGGCGATTAGCGGAACCTTGACCCAGTACTTC
j_gene: TRBJ2-2; d_gene: .; abundance: .; v_gene: TRBV24-1; CDR3aa: CATSPPRADTGELFF; CDR3nt: TGTGCCACCAGTCCCCCCCGGGCAGACACCGGGGAGCTGTTTTTT
j_gene: TRBJ2-1; d_gene: TRBD1; abundance: .; v_gene: TRBV7-9; CDR3aa: CASRPGQTLIFYNEQFF; CDR3nt: TGTGCCAGCAGACCGGGACAGACTCTAATTTTTTACAATGAGCAGTTCTTC
j_gene: TRBJ2-3; d_gene: TRBD2; abundance: .; v_gene: TRBV24-1; CDR3aa: CATSESSGASTDTQYF; CDR3nt: TGTGCCACCAGTGAGTCTAGCGGCGCTAGCACAGATACGCAGTATTTT
j_gene: TRBJ2-3; d_gene: .; abundance: few; v_gene: TRBV20-1; CDR3aa: CSASDRDQGTDTQYF; CDR3nt: TGCAGTGCTAGTGACCGGGACCAGGGGACAGATACGCAGTATTTT
j_gene: TRBJ1-1; d_gene: TRBD1; abundance: .; v_gene: TRBV12-3/TRBV12-4; CDR3aa: CASSNTKRTGRNTEAFF; CDR3nt: TGTGCCAGCAGTAATACGAAACGGACAGGAAGGAACACTGAAGCTTTCTTT
j_gene: TRBJ1-5; d_gene: .; abundance: few; v_gene: TRBV2; CDR3aa: CASSVGISQPQHF; CDR3nt: TGTGCCAGCAGTGTTGGGATTAGCCAGCCCCAGCATTTT
j_gene: TRBJ2-1; d_gene: TRBD1; abundance: .; v_gene: TRBV19; CDR3aa: CASRPFLGQFSYNEQFF; CDR3nt: TGTGCCAGTAGGCCCTTCCTGGGACAGTTCTCCTACAATGAGCAGTTCTTC
j_gene: TRBJ1-5; d_gene: TRBD1; abundance: many; v_gene: TRBV24-1; CDR3aa: CATSGTGVIQPQHF; CDR3nt: TGTGCCACAAGTGGGACAGGGGTTATTCAGCCCCAGCATTTT
j_gene: TRBJ1-1; d_gene: .; abundance: few; v_gene: TRBV5-1; CDR3aa: CASSPGQLRNTEAFF; CDR3nt: TGCGCCAGCAGCCCAGGACAGCTCAGGAACACTGAAGCTTTCTTT
j_gene: TRBJ2-7; d_gene: .; abundance: many; v_gene: TRBV29-1; CDR3aa: CSARGSYEQYF; CDR3nt: TGCAGCGCAAGGGGGTCCTACGAGCAGTACTTC
j_gene: TRBJ1-1; d_gene: TRBD1; abundance: few; v_gene: TRBV18; CDR3aa: CASSPPLGQGSAEAFF; CDR3nt: TGTGCCAGCTCACCACCGTTGGGACAGGGGTCGGCTGAAGCTTTCTTT
j_gene: TRBJ2-7; d_gene: .; abundance: few; v_gene: TRBV7-9; CDR3aa: CASITPDEGSSYEQYF; CDR3nt: TGTGCCAGCATTACCCCCGACGAGGGCAGCTCCTACGAGCAGTACTTC
j_gene: TRBJ2-7; d_gene: TRBD1; abundance: few; v_gene: TRBV13; CDR3aa: CASSLGSYRGLSYEQYF; CDR3nt: TGTGCCAGCAGCTTAGGGTCCTACAGGGGGTTGTCCTACGAGCAGTACTTC
j_gene: TRBJ1-2; d_gene: TRBD1; abundance: .; v_gene: TRBV7-9; CDR3aa: CASSTGEGSSGYTF; CDR3nt: TGTGCCAGCAGCACAGGGGAGGGATCCAGTGGCTACACCTTC
j_gene: TRBJ1-1; d_gene: .; abundance: .; v_gene: TRBV4-2; CDR3aa: CASSQLSTGGTEAFF; CDR3nt: TGTGCCAGCAGCCAACTGTCGACCGGGGGCACTGAAGCTTTCTTT
j_gene: TRBJ2-1; d_gene: TRBD2; abundance: many; v_gene: TRBV29-1; CDR3aa: CSVGLAGYNEQFF; CDR3nt: TGCAGCGTCGGACTAGCGGGGTACAATGAGCAGTTCTTC
j_gene: TRBJ1-2; d_gene: .; abundance: few; v_gene: TRBV20-1; CDR3aa: CSASRQAWGGYTF; CDR3nt: TGCAGTGCATCACGACAGGCCTGGGGAGGCTACACCTTC
j_gene: TRBJ2-7; d_gene: .; abundance: few; v_gene: TRBV3-1; CDR3aa: CASSQADYEQYF; CDR3nt: TGTGCCAGCAGCCAAGCGGACTACGAGCAGTACTTC
j_gene: TRBJ1-3; d_gene: TRBD1; abundance: .; v_gene: TRBV6-5; CDR3aa: CASRADRASGNTIYF; CDR3nt: TGTGCCAGCAGAGCTGACAGGGCCTCTGGAAACACCATATATTTT
j_gene: TRBJ1-2; d_gene: .; abundance: .; v_gene: TRBV4-1; CDR3aa: CASSQDAVWGYTF; CDR3nt: TGCGCCAGCAGCCAAGATGCCGTCTGGGGCTACACCTTC
j_gene: TRBJ2-1; d_gene: TRBD2; abundance: .; v_gene: TRBV4-2; CDR3aa: CASSQDAGGNEQFF; CDR3nt: TGTGCCAGCAGCCAAGATGCGGGAGGGAATGAGCAGTTCTTC
j_gene: TRBJ1-2; d_gene: .; abundance: .; v_gene: TRBV6-4; CDR3aa: CASRLNSGYGYTF; CDR3nt: TGTGCCAGCAGGCTGAACTCAGGCTATGGCTACACCTTC
j_gene: TRBJ2-5; d_gene: .; abundance: .; v_gene: TRBV6-1; CDR3aa: CASTRVWRSQETQYF; CDR3nt: TGTGCCAGCACTCGGGTCTGGCGGTCCCAAGAGACCCAGTACTTC
j_gene: TRBJ2-3; d_gene: .; abundance: many; v_gene: TRBV7-2; CDR3aa: CASSLENTDTQYF; CDR3nt: TGTGCCAGCAGCCTCGAGAACACAGATACGCAGTATTTT
j_gene: TRBJ1-5; d_gene: TRBD1; abundance: .; v_gene: TRBV27; CDR3aa: CASSLEGARQPQHF; CDR3nt: TGTGCCAGCAGTTTAGAGGGGGCCCGGCAGCCCCAGCATTTT
j_gene: TRBJ1-1; d_gene: TRBD1; abundance: many; v_gene: TRBV5-5; CDR3aa: CASSQADRGRDDEAFF; CDR3nt: TGTGCCAGCAGTCAGGCTGACAGGGGGCGTGACGATGAAGCTTTCTTT
j_gene: TRBJ1-2; d_gene: .; abundance: .; v_gene: TRBV18; CDR3aa: CASSPMGLFGAYGYTF; CDR3nt: TGTGCCAGCTCACCTATGGGACTCTTCGGGGCATATGGCTACACCTTC
j_gene: TRBJ1-6; d_gene: .; abundance: few; v_gene: TRBV7-9; CDR3aa: CASSLEPKTPLHF; CDR3nt: TGTGCCAGCAGCTTAGAACCGAAGACACCCCTCCACTTT
j_gene: TRBJ2-2; d_gene: TRBD1; abundance: few; v_gene: TRBV11-3; CDR3aa: CASSGQGVAGELFF; CDR3nt: TGTGCCAGCAGCGGACAGGGGGTTGCCGGGGAGCTGTTTTTT
j_gene: TRBJ1-5; d_gene: TRBD1; abundance: few; v_gene: TRBV12-3/TRBV12-4; CDR3aa: CASQGVHQPQHF; CDR3nt: TGTGCCAGCCAGGGGGTTCATCAGCCCCAGCATTTT
j_gene: TRBJ2-3; d_gene: TRBD2; abundance: .; v_gene: TRBV9; CDR3aa: CASSVGGTSGSTDTQYF; CDR3nt: TGTGCCAGCAGCGTAGGTGGGACTAGCGGGAGCACAGATACGCAGTATTTT
j_gene: TRBJ2-1; d_gene: .; abundance: .; v_gene: TRBV12-3/TRBV12-4; CDR3aa: CASSGDLLSYNEQFF; CDR3nt: TGTGCCAGCAGTGGGGACCTCCTCTCCTACAATGAGCAGTTCTTC
j_gene: TRBJ2-2; d_gene: TRBD2; abundance: many; v_gene: TRBV27; CDR3aa: CASSRRAGGPNTGELFF; CDR3nt: TGTGCCAGCAGCAGGCGAGCGGGAGGGCCGAACACCGGGGAGCTGTTTTTT
j_gene: TRBJ2-1; d_gene: .; abundance: .; v_gene: TRBV14; CDR3aa: CASSPSGHEQFF; CDR3nt: TGTGCCAGCAGCCCTTCAGGCCATGAGCAGTTCTTC